Presented here are 22 T cell receptor beta chains from one specimen sequenced in a study of shared clonotypes between healthy human individuals. Only in-frame clones appear in the TCRdb table, and some are missing; sequencing was by immunoSEQ multiplex PCR. The sample includes some 2 million clones, 90% to 95% of them seen just once. Input material: naive CD4+ T cells sorted from blood. Subset of the sample: CD45RA+ positively selected. The receptors stem from a man aged 18-30 years in good health.

The chain carries TRBV28 and TRBJ2-7, with 7 positions matching TRBD2. Germline CDR1 is MDHEN and CDR2 is SYDVKM. V trimming: 3 bases; J trimming: 0 bases; junction bases outside the gene matches: 8. The CDR3 is made up of 16 amino acids. CDR3 protein: CASSFSYRTSSYEQYF. The CDR3 coding sequence is TGTGCCAGCAGTTTTTCGTACAGGACTAGCTCCTACGAGCAGTACTTC.

The chain is built from TRBV6-5 and TRBJ2-3, with 9 bases matching TRBD1. There are 14 residues in the CDR3. The germline V gene encodes CDR1 MNHEY and CDR2 SVGAGI. J lost 3 bases, V lost 6 bases, and 4 bases had no gene match. The chain's CDR3 is CASSPTGGTDTQYF. The DNA of the CDR3 is TGTGCCAGCAGCCCGACAGGGGGGACAGATACGCAGTATTTT.

The chain is built from TRBV28 and TRBJ2-7; perhaps TRBD1 as D (6 bases). Germline CDR1 reads MDHEN; CDR2 reads SYDVKM. The V end was cut by 5 bases, the J end by 2 bases, with 19 bases between. The length of the CDR3 is 16 residues. CDR3 residues: CASSQGPVGTTYEQYF. CDR3 nucleotides: TGTGCCAGCAGTCAAGGGCCGGTAGGGACAACCTACGAGCAGTACTTC.

J is TRBJ1-3 and V is TRBV6-5, with a tentative D call TRBD1 (5 bases). Germline V gene data show CDR1 as MNHEY and CDR2 as SVGAGI. This CDR3 is 16 amino acids long. The V end lost 1 base, the J end lost 0 bases, and 10 bases lay between the germline ends. The CDR3, as DNA: TGTGCCAGCAGTTACTTGGGACCCACCTCTGGAAACACCATATATTTT. Residues: CASSYLGPTSGNTIYF.

As to this clone: One junction end disagrees with the germline gene, perhaps due to a read error. This rearrangement joins TRBV11-2 to TRBJ2-7, with 9 nucleotides matching TRBD2. Germline loops: CDR1 SGHAT, CDR2 FQNNGV. The CDR3 is 13 residues long. Here the CDR3 DNA reads TGTGCCAGCAGCCGTGGGCAGCGGGAGGAGGGGAACTTC. Translated, it gives CASSRGQREEGNF.

Note on this clone: The sample has other DNA sequences that encode this CDR3 too. The chain is built from TRBV7-2 and TRBJ2-7; TRBD2 matches 12 bases. The CDR3 spans 16 residues. Looked up from germline, CDR1 is SGHTA and CDR2 is FQGNSA. The trim removed 3 bases at V and 4 bases at J, leaving 7 bases unmatched. The CDR3 nucleotides read TGTGCCAGCAGCTTGGGCGGCCTAGCGGGAGGGTACGAGCAGTACTTC. Its translation is CASSLGGLAGGYEQYF.

The genes are TRBV5-4 and TRBJ1-6; the match to TRBD1 covers 7 bases. This CDR3 is built from 14 residues. J gave up 4 bases and V 4 bases, and 2 bases lay outside the gene matches. CDR1 is SGHNT and CDR2 is YYREEE in the germline V gene (reference sequence). The CDR3 DNA reads as TGTGCCAGCAGCCGACAGGGATATAATTCACCCCTCCACTTT. This translates into CASSRQGYNSPLHF. Together with reference TRBV5-4 and TRBJ1-6, the CDR3 gives the full variable domain: ETGVTQSPTHLIKTRGQQVTLRCSSQSGHNTVSWYQQALGQGPQFIFQYYREEENGRGNFPPRFSGLQFPNYSSELNVNALELDDSALYLCASSRQGYNSPLHFGNGTRLTVT.

The V gene is TRBV30, the J gene TRBJ1-4; the D is unclear. CDR1 is GTSNPN, CDR2 SVGIG, per germline (reference sequence). The V end was cut by 1 base, the J end by 7 bases, with 10 bases between. The CDR3 is 13 amino acids. The CDR3 bases are TGTGCCTGGAGTGCCTTCGGAGGTGAAAAACTGTTTTTT. The encoded protein is CAWSAFGGEKLFF.

The genes are TRBV30 and TRBJ2-7; D tentatively reads TRBD1 or TRBD2 (5 bases each). The CDR3 has 14 amino acids. CDR1 GTSNPN and CDR2 SVGIG come from the germline V gene (reference sequence). The V end was cut by 0 bases, the J end by 6 bases, with 15 bases between. In DNA, the CDR3 is TGTGCCTGGAGTGTAGAGGCGAAGGGGAGCGAGCAGTACTTC. Amino acid sequence: CAWSVEAKGSEQYF.

This clone was observed once. The V and J genes are TRBV7-8 and TRBJ1-5, with 8 bases fitting TRBD1. Germline lookup yields CDR1 SGHVS and CDR2 FQNEAQ. The CDR3 covers 14 residues. V gave up 7 bases and J gave up 7 bases; unmatched junction bases: 9. The CDR3 sequence: CASTPDRGRQPQHF. The CDR3 coding sequence is TGTGCCAGCACACCAGACAGGGGTCGCCAGCCCCAGCATTTT.

As to this clone: Other DNA sequences in the sample encode the same CDR3. The rearrangement links TRBV5-1 to TRBJ1-6, with 9 positions matching TRBD1. Germline CDR1 reads SGHRS; CDR2 reads YFSETQ. The CDR3 extends over 15 amino acids. V was pared by 2 bases and J by 5 bases, with 2 bases of the junction left unmatched. CDR3 DNA: TGCGCCAGCAGCTTCGGACAGGGGAATAATTCACCCCTCCACTTT. Its translation is CASSFGQGNNSPLHF.

The chain has TRBV20-1 and TRBJ2-1; possible D gene TRBD2, 5 bases. In germline, CDR1 is DFQATT, CDR2 SNEGSKA (reference sequence). This CDR3 is built from 11 residues. Trimming left V 6 bases short and J 5 bases short, with 8 bases between. The CDR3 is CSAQRNNEQFF. CDR3 coding DNA: TGCAGTGCGCAGCGGAACAATGAGCAGTTCTTC.

The V gene is TRBV5-4, the J gene TRBJ2-7, with TRBD2 identical over 10 bases. The CDR3 is 14 residues long. After removal of 7 bases from V and 5 bases from J, the junction contained 9 bases not matched to a gene. Germline V lookup: CDR1 SGHNT, CDR2 YYREEE (reference sequence). CDR3 loop: CASSSGSSGHEQYF. The CDR3 region has the DNA TGTGCCAGCTCTAGCGGGAGTTCGGGGCACGAGCAGTACTTC.

J is TRBJ2-3 and V is TRBV10-1; maybe TRBD1 (6 bases). Trimming left V 0 bases short and J 4 bases short, with 8 bases between. The germline V gene encodes CDR1 WNHNN and CDR2 SYGVQD (reference sequence). The CDR3 consists of 14 residues. CDR3 sequence: CASSESGTSDTQYF. The CDR3 DNA reads TGCGCCAGCAGTGAGTCCGGGACATCAGATACGCAGTATTTT.

Points on this clone: This sample includes further DNA sequences coding for the same CDR3. V is TRBV9 and J is TRBJ1-1; D unclear. Germline V gene data show CDR1 as SGDLS and CDR2 as YYNGEE. The CDR3 loop spans 13 amino acids. V was cut by 0 bases and J by 1 base, with 4 bases left in between. The CDR3 nucleotides read TGTGCCAGCAGCGTAGATCAGAACACTGAAGCTTTCTTT. The encoded protein is CASSVDQNTEAFF.

This clone was seen once. The chain uses TRBV7-9 and TRBJ2-2, with 9 positions matching TRBD1. With 5 bases clipped from V and 7 bases from J, the junction kept 5 bases outside the gene matches. The CDR3 is made up of 14 amino acids. Germline-derived CDR1 and CDR2 are SEHNR and FQNEAQ (reference sequence). The chain's CDR3 is CASSPQGAGGELFF. In DNA form, the CDR3 reads TGTGCCAGCAGCCCACAGGGGGCGGGCGGGGAGCTGTTTTTT.

The V call is TRBV9, the J call TRBJ2-3, with D unresolved. This CDR3 contains 12 residues. Germline V gene lookup returns CDR1 SGDLS and CDR2 YYNGEE. The V gene lost 4 bases and the J gene lost 3 bases, with 6 bases spanning the gap. The CDR3: CASSRLTDTQYF. Written as DNA, the CDR3 is TGTGCCAGCAGCCGTTTGACAGATACGCAGTATTTT.

This chain joins TRBV2 and TRBJ1-5; TRBD1 matches at 7 bases. The CDR3 has 12 residues. The V gene end was trimmed by 7 bases and the J gene end by 5 bases; junction bases not matched to a gene: 2. The V gene's germline CDR1 is SNHLY and CDR2 FYNNEI. Here the CDR3 DNA reads TGTGCCAGCAACAGGGGAGATCAGCCCCAGCATTTT. Protein product: CASNRGDQPQHF.

This clone was observed a single time. This chain connects TRBV28 to TRBJ2-7, with 10 bases fitting TRBD1. After removal of 3 bases from V and 3 bases from J, the junction contained 5 bases not matched to a gene. Germline V CDR1 and CDR2: MDHEN, SYDVKM. The CDR3 runs to 15 residues. The CDR3 reads CASSFRDRGFYEQYF. The CDR3, as DNA: TGTGCCAGCAGTTTCCGGGACAGGGGATTCTACGAGCAGTACTTC.

The chain uses TRBV30 and TRBJ1-5; D remains unclear. CDR1 is GTSNPN and CDR2 is SVGIG in the germline V gene (reference sequence). CDR3 length: 12 amino acids. The V and J ends lost 0 bases and 7 bases respectively, with 7 bases between them. The CDR3 DNA is TGTGCCTGGAGTGTGTCCCAGCAGCCCCAGCATTTT. This gives the protein CAWSVSQQPQHF.

The chain carries TRBV4-3 and TRBJ2-7, with D maybe TRBD2 (6 bases). Germline V gene data show CDR1 as LGHNA and CDR2 as YSLEER. The CDR3 runs 15 residues. With 3 bases removed from V and 2 bases from J, the gap between germline ends came to 14 bases. CDR3 bases: TGCGCCAGCAGCCACCAGGAGGGGCTAGCCTACGAGCAGTACTTC. The encoded protein is CASSHQEGLAYEQYF.

The DNA for the CDR3 is TGTGCCAGCAACCTTAGGGGGGGGCCAGATACGCAGTATTTT. Residues: CASNLRGGPDTQYF. The genes are TRBV7-2 and TRBJ2-3, with D possibly matching TRBD2 (7 bases). The CDR3 is made up of 14 amino acids. The V gene's germline CDR1 is SGHTA and CDR2 FQGNSA. Trimming removed 7 bases from V and 4 bases from J, with 15 bases in between. The full variable domain, in which reference TRBV7-2 and TRBJ2-3 provide the parts outside the CDR3, is GAGVSQSPSNKVTEKGKDVELRCDPISGHTALYWYRQSLGQGLEFLIYFQGNSAPDKSGLPSDRFSAERTGGSVSTLTIQRTQQEDSAVYLCASNLRGGPDTQYFGPGTRLTVL.